A selection of T cell receptor beta chains follows, all from one sample in a study of blood T cell repertoires in COVID-19. Produced via immunoSEQ multiplex PCR; TCRdb's table is partial and in-frame only. Of about 150,000 clones in the sample, 75% to 90% were seen once. The sample taken for sequencing was peripheral blood. Every receptor here comes from a woman aged 40 to 50 with acute or convalescent COVID-19. CDR3s include the opening cysteine and the closing phenylalanine or tryptophan. A D gene is named only where the DNA matches it firmly. Where a row states a size, it is once, few, many or the class of an expanded clone; other rows omit it.

j_call v_call d_call clone_size cdr3_aa cdr3_nt
TRBJ2-3 TRBV2 TRBD2 - CASSELVSGGLHF TGTGCCAGCAGTGAATTGGTTAGCGGGGGGTTGCATTTT
TRBJ1-5 TRBV19 - - CASSIALGGNQPQHF TGTGCCAGTAGTATAGCCCTCGGGGGTAATCAGCCCCAGCATTTT
TRBJ2-1 TRBV13 TRBD1 - CASSYGQGYNEQFF TGTGCCAGCAGCTACGGACAGGGCTACAATGAGCAGTTCTTC
TRBJ2-1 TRBV7-9 TRBD1 - CASSRQGHPTNEQFF TGTGCCAGCAGCCGACAGGGACACCCCACCAATGAGCAGTTCTTC
TRBJ1-2 TRBV7-2 - - CASSFRPDFYF TGTGCCAGCAGCTTTCGGCCGGACTTCTACTTC
TRBJ2-7 TRBV4-1 TRBD1 - CASSVGQGAVYEQYF TGCGCCAGCAGCGTCGGACAGGGGGCTGTCTACGAGCAGTACTTC
TRBJ1-2 TRBV7-9 - - CASSLVPRNYGYTF TGTGCCAGCAGCTTAGTGCCGCGTAACTATGGCTACACCTTC
TRBJ2-1 TRBV24-1 - - CATSDTGTNNEQFF TGTGCCACCAGTGACACTGGGACAAACAATGAGCAGTTCTTC
TRBJ2-7 TRBV5-1 - - CASSLSADRSYEQYF TGCGCCAGCAGCTTGTCGGCCGACAGATCCTACGAGCAGTACTTC
TRBJ1-1 TRBV14 TRBD1 - CASSSPDRVIGNTEAFF TGTGCCAGCAGCTCTCCGGACAGGGTAATAGGGAACACTGAAGCTTTCTTT
TRBJ2-2 TRBV7-2 - - CASSVLGASAYTGELFF TGTGCCAGCAGCGTCCTGGGGGCTTCAGCTTACACCGGGGAGCTGTTTTTT
TRBJ2-1 TRBV10-3 TRBD2 - CAISEGLAGGNEQFF TGTGCCATCAGTGAGGGACTAGCGGGAGGTAATGAGCAGTTCTTC
TRBJ2-1 TRBV24-1 TRBD1 - CATRESSGGPHEQFF TGTGCCACCAGGGAAAGTTCAGGGGGCCCCCATGAGCAGTTCTTC
TRBJ2-7 TRBV3-1/TRBV3-2 - - CASSQGQQTYEQYF TGTGCCAGCAGCCAAGGTCAACAGACCTACGAGCAGTACTTC
TRBJ1-2 TRBV6-1 TRBD1 - CASSERRQGSGHGYTF TGTGCCAGCAGTGAACGAAGACAGGGAAGTGGTCATGGCTACACCTTC
TRBJ2-7 TRBV12-3/TRBV12-4 - - CASSQGFEQYF TGTGCCAGCAGTCAGGGTTTCGAGCAGTACTTC
TRBJ2-7 TRBV10-3 TRBD2 - CAISYGLAGAGGEQYF TGTGCCATCAGTTACGGACTAGCGGGAGCGGGCGGCGAGCAGTACTTC
TRBJ1-1 TRBV29-1 - few CSVGDAGTEAFF TGCAGCGTAGGTGATGCGGGGACTGAAGCTTTCTTT
TRBJ2-4 TRBV3-1/TRBV3-2 - - CASSQDSPTSTAKNIQYF TGTGCCAGCAGCCAAGATTCCCCGACTAGTACTGCCAAAAACATTCAGTACTTC
TRBJ1-6 TRBV19 - - CASSIIGGGDSPLHF TGTGCCAGTAGTATAATTGGGGGAGGGGATTCACCCCTCCACTTT
TRBJ2-2 TRBV24-1 - once CATSDFFSGELFF TGTGCCACCAGTGATTTTTTCAGCGGGGAGCTGTTTTTT
TRBJ1-1 TRBV6-5 - - CASRAVYLNTEAFF TGTGCCAGCAGAGCGGTGTATTTGAACACTGAAGCTTTCTTT
TRBJ2-3 TRBV9 - - CASSVEQGTDTQYF TGTGCCAGCAGCGTAGAGCAGGGAACAGATACGCAGTATTTT
TRBJ2-2 TRBV10-3 TRBD2 - CAISEGTSASSTGELFF TGTGCCATCAGTGAAGGGACTAGCGCTTCCAGCACCGGGGAGCTGTTTTTT
TRBJ1-4 TRBV11-3 - - CASSLSGRLDEKLFF TGTGCCAGCAGCTTATCAGGGAGGCTGGATGAAAAACTGTTTTTT
TRBJ2-2 TRBV25-1 - - CASSTGAWSNTGELFF TGTGCCAGCAGTACAGGAGCATGGAGTAACACCGGGGAGCTGTTTTTT
TRBJ1-5 TRBV24-1 - - CATSESGSNQPQHF TGTGCCACCAGTGAGTCAGGTAGCAATCAGCCCCAGCATTTT
TRBJ1-4 TRBV7-9 - - CASSDGEAAGEKLFF TGTGCCAGCAGCGACGGTGAGGCCGCGGGTGAAAAACTGTTTTTT
TRBJ2-2 TRBV3-1/TRBV3-2 - - CASSHTGTRNTGELFF TGTGCCAGCAGCCATACCGGGACAAGAAACACCGGGGAGCTGTTTTTT